This TCR beta chain was obtained from a study of OX40 agonist ivuxolimab in advanced cancers. Regarding the research as a whole: The costimulatory receptor OX40 (CD134) was targeted by ivuxolimab, a fully human IgG2 agonistic monoclonal antibody. Intravenous ivuxolimab was administered to patients every 2 weeks at six dose levels: 0.01, 0.1, 0.3, 1.5, 3 and 10 mg/kg. Of the 50 to 55 patients in dose escalation, about 19 had hepatocellular carcinoma, around 15 had melanoma, 9 had renal cell carcinoma and 9 had head and neck cancer. A male proportion of 75% to 85% and a mean age of 60 years, ranging from about 23 to 79, were recorded for the dose-escalation cohort. Patients were allowed to have had prior anti-PD-1, anti-PD-L1 or anti-CTLA-4 therapy, and approximately 41% of the dose-escalation patients had previously received checkpoint inhibitors. Partial responses occurred in three dose-escalation patients, of whom one had hepatocellular carcinoma and two had cutaneous melanoma. The point of sequencing TCRbeta in the periphery was to test whether ivuxolimab changed TCR sequence diversity and drove clonal T-cell expansion. The paper reports the monotherapy dose-escalation portion (N ≈ 52 patients) of the phase I ivuxolimab trial.

This clone appeared a single time. Its target antigen remains unknown. No base quality information exists; no much larger clone differs at one position. Trimming takes 4 bases from V and 0 bases from J, and the germline ends sit 6 bases apart. Sequences MNHEY (CDR1) and SVGAGI (CDR2) are obtained from the germline V gene. Taken from cysteine to phenylalanine, the CDR3 has 14 residues. Solely the CDR3 DNA is kept, with 42 bases framed from the first base. The trial excluded patients who had a history of autoimmune disease or who were on systemic immunosuppression. Peripheral blood for TCR sequencing was collected from all dose cohorts at baseline, on cycle 4 day 1, and on cycle 7 day 1. Samples came from an open-label, multicenter, first-in-human phase I dose-escalation trial of ivuxolimab. The trial enrolled adults with locally advanced or metastatic head and neck squamous cell, hepatocellular, melanoma or renal cell carcinoma. Before TCR sequencing, CD4+ T cells and CD8+ T cells were sorted from peripheral blood as separate populations.

Genomic DNA was extracted from sorted cells for sequencing of the TCRbeta CDR3 region. The immunoSEQ Assay was used for sequencing of TCRbeta CDR3 regions. The table comes from immuneACCESS by way of TCRdb, which keeps in-frame sequences with V and J called. Part of the clones is missing from these tables; in studies checked, under half for an unresolved V gene and the rest for unknown reasons. The sample table contains approximately 96,000 clones; only one count was recorded for 90% of them. 1.5% to 2% of the sample comes from the top ten. Points the paper makes about the study in general: Low levels of normalized T-cell clonal expansion were also seen in some patients who did not respond. On average, CD8+ T cells showed more expanded clones than CD4+ T cells after ivuxolimab. Partial responders in the 0.1-3.0 mg/kg groups had among the lowest normalized peripheral clonal expansion, especially among CD8+ T cells. Antigen specificity was not determined for the clonally expanded peripheral T cells. At doses of 0.1 to 3.0 mg/kg, clonal expansion of both CD4+ and CD8+ blood T cells was observed from baseline to week 6.

The clonotype was recovered from an adult with an advanced solid tumor such as melanoma, head and neck, liver or kidney cancer. Sequenced here: CD4+ or CD8+ T cells sorted from blood, sampled in a trial of the OX40 agonist ivuxolimab. This chain is built from TRBV6-5 and TRBJ2-2, with no confidently assigned D gene. The CDR3 reads CASSLDTNTGELFF. The bases are TGTGCCAGCAGTTTAGACACGAACACCGGGGAGCTGTTTTTT.